The clone carrying this TCR beta chain has a handful of counts. Its antigen is as yet unknown. These data originate in a study of cytomegalovirus exposure and HLA in healthy donors. Findings and limits, study-wide: CMV serostatus was the sole immune exposure data available. Exclusion applied to some V segments, including TRBV6-2 and TRBV6-3, as they were indistinguishable.

The CDR3 covers 14 residues. Germline assignment: CDR1 MNHEY and CDR2 SMNVEV (reference sequence). Trimming took off 2 bases at V and 4 bases at J, with 9 bases between the two ends. This PCR relied on a set of 60 Vbeta primers and 13 Jbeta primers. Clones were read by immunoSEQ multiplex PCR, and TCRdb kept only the in-frame ones, dropping some. The data contain 65,000 to 85,000 clones, roughly four fifths of them singletons. This sequence joins TRBV27 and TRBJ1-3; maybe TRBD1 (6 bases). The sequenced sample consisted of PBMCs. The sequence derives from a male donor in good health and CMV-seropositive. The CDR3 region is CASSLTGMGNTIYF. The CDR3 bases are TGTGCCAGCAGTTTAACAGGGATGGGAAACACCATATATTTT.